The sample holds one count of the clone carrying this T cell receptor beta chain. As yet, its antigen is unknown. The sample is drawn from a study of cytotoxic CD8 clonotypes in ibrutinib-treated CLL. Background on the study: IGHV unmutated 17 to 18; relapsed/refractory more than ten; treatment-naive roughly 14.

This table comes from immunoSEQ multiplex PCR, and its TCRdb copy is limited to in-frame clones, with some not included. This table has about 40,000 clones, roughly two thirds appearing once. Study observations and caveats: At baseline, clonality was higher than in age-matched healthy donors and correlated with CD8+ counts.

Sequenced here: PBMCs, sampled at disease progression, from a patient treated with ibrutinib. The sequence was collected from a human donor with chronic lymphocytic leukemia.

CDR3 in amino acids: CASTGTGNTIYF. CDR3 DNA: TGTGCCTCGACAGGGACGGGAAACACCATATATTTT. The chain recombines TRBV6-6 with TRBJ1-3, with TRBD1 matching 7 bases. The CDR3 runs to 12 residues. The V and J ends lost 11 bases and 4 bases, in that order; junction bases with no gene match: 5. CDR1 is MNHNY, CDR2 SVGAGI, per germline (reference sequence).